Shown below are 9 T cell receptor beta chains from a single sample sequenced in a study of blood T cell repertoires in COVID-19. Some clones are missing from TCRdb's copy, which holds only in-frame ones; the method was immunoSEQ multiplex PCR. Here the sample spans 150,000 to 200,000 clones, 86% being singletons. Material for sequencing was peripheral blood. The source is a man between 65 and 79 years old with active or convalescent COVID-19.

The chain recombines TRBV30 with TRBJ1-5; D gene ambiguous. Germline V gene lookup returns CDR1 GTSNPN and CDR2 SVGIG (reference sequence). Deletions cut 0 bases from V and 2 bases from J, with 8 bases between. There are 14 residues in the CDR3. In DNA, the CDR3 is TGTGCCTGGAGTGTAATTGGAGGCAATCAGCCCCAGCATTTT. Protein product: CAWSVIGGNQPQHF. The full variable domain, rest sourced from reference TRBV30 and TRBJ1-5, is SQTIHQWPATLVQPVGSPLSLECTVEGTSNPNLYWYRQAAGRGLQLLFYSVGIGQISSEVPQNLSASRPQDRQFILSSKKLLLSDSGFYLCAWSVIGGNQPQHFGDGTRLSIL.

This sequence joins TRBV12-5 and TRBJ2-7; 12 nucleotides align to TRBD2. The V gene's germline CDR1 is LGHNT and CDR2 FRNRAP. The CDR3 runs 18 residues. J was trimmed by 5 bases and V by 2 bases; bases with no gene match: 13. In DNA form, the CDR3 reads TGTGCTAGTGGTTTGATGTCTAGCGGGAGGGCGGACCAGGACGAGCAGTACTTC. Its translation is CASGLMSSGRADQDEQYF. Combining the CDR3 with reference TRBV12-5 and TRBJ2-7 gives the whole variable domain DARVTQTPRHKVTEMGQEVTMRCQPILGHNTVFWYRQTMMQGLELLAYFRNRAPLDDSGMPKDRFSAEMPDATLATLKIQPSEPRDSAVYFCASGLMSSGRADQDEQYFGPGTRLTVT.

J is TRBJ2-3 and V is TRBV2; 8 positions match TRBD1. J was trimmed by 3 bases and V by 2 bases; bases with no gene match: 1. The germline V gene has CDR1 SNHLY and CDR2 FYNNEI. The CDR3 runs 14 residues. CDR3 residues: CASSEQGATDTQYF. DNA for the CDR3: TGTGCCAGCAGTGAACAGGGGGCGACAGATACGCAGTATTTT.

V and J are TRBV15 and TRBJ1-4, with D possibly being TRBD1 (6 bases). Germline V gives CDR1 LNHNV, CDR2 YYDKDF (reference sequence). The CDR3 totals 15 residues. Between the trimmed V and J ends, which lost 5 bases and 0 bases, there was a span of 10 bases. The CDR3 reads CATSETGATNEKLFF. CDR3 coding DNA: TGTGCCACCAGCGAGACAGGCGCAACTAATGAAAAACTGTTTTTT.

The CDR3: CASSRGQGGSEQYF. The CDR3 nucleotides are TGCGCCAGCAGCCGCGGACAGGGGGGGAGCGAGCAGTACTTC. The V and J genes are TRBV5-1 and TRBJ2-7; 10 bases map to TRBD1. The CDR3 sequence is 14 residues long. Germline trimming cut 4 bases from V and 6 bases from J; bases unmatched to any gene: 7. Germline V gives CDR1 SGHRS, CDR2 YFSETQ.

This clone was counted only a few times. The rearrangement joins TRBV9 to TRBJ2-5; D gene ambiguous. V was cut by 1 base and J by 4 bases, with 20 bases left in between. Germline loops: CDR1 SGDLS, CDR2 YYNGEE. This CDR3 is built from 17 residues. Here the CDR3 reads CASSVNLRIEVGETQYF. DNA of the CDR3: TGTGCCAGCAGCGTAAATTTGAGGATTGAAGTTGGAGAGACCCAGTACTTC.

The rearrangement joins TRBV10-3 to TRBJ1-2; D not certain. The germline V gene encodes CDR1 ENHRY and CDR2 SYGVKD. The CDR3 totals 12 residues. The V gene lost 3 bases and the J gene lost 4 bases, with 6 bases spanning the gap. CDR3: CAISDDIYGYTF. CDR3 nucleotides: TGTGCCATCAGTGACGACATCTATGGCTACACCTTC.

The chain combines TRBV5-4 with TRBJ1-1; TRBD1 agrees at 7 bases. The germline CDR1 and CDR2 sequences are SGHNT and YYREEE (reference sequence). The CDR3 totals 15 residues. V lost 1 base and J lost 4; bases outside the gene matches: 7. Here the CDR3 reads CASSLPGGGATEAFF. In nucleotides, the CDR3 is TGTGCCAGCAGCTTGCCAGGGGGAGGCGCCACTGAAGCTTTCTTT.

This clone was observed at least ten times. The chain has TRBV27 and TRBJ2-7, with D perhaps matching TRBD2 (6 bases). Per the germline V gene, CDR1 is MNHEY and CDR2 is SMNVEV (reference sequence). CDR3 size: 14 residues. With 5 bases removed from V and 2 bases from J, the gap between germline ends came to 13 bases. Here the CDR3 reads CASSTVTGAYEQYF. DNA of the CDR3: TGTGCCAGCAGTACGGTTACGGGGGCCTACGAGCAGTACTTC.